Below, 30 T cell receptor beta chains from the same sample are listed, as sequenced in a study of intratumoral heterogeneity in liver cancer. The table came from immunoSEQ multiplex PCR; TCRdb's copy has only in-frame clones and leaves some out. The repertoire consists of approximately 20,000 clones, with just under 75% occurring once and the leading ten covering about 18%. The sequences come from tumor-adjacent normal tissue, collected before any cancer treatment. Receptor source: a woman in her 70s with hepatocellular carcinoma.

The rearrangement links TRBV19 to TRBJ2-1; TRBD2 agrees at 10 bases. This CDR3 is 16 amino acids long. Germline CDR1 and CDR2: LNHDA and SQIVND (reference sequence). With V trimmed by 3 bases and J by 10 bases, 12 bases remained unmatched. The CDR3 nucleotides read TGTGCCAGTAGTATCTGGGGGCTAGCGGGAGTCAAAGAGCAGTTCTTC. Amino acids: CASSIWGLAGVKEQFF.

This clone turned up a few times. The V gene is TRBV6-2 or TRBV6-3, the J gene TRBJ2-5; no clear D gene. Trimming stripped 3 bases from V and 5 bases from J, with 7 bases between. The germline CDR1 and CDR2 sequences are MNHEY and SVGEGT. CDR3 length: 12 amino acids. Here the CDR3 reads CASSYVMETQYF. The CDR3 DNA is TGTGCCAGCAGTTATGTGATGGAGACCCAGTACTTC.

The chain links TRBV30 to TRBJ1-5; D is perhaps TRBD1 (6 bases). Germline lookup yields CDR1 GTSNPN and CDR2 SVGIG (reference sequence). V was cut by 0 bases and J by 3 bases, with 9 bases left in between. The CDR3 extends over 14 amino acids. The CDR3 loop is CAWSVGGLNQPQHF. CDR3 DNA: TGTGCCTGGAGTGTCGGGGGGCTCAATCAGCCCCAGCATTTT.

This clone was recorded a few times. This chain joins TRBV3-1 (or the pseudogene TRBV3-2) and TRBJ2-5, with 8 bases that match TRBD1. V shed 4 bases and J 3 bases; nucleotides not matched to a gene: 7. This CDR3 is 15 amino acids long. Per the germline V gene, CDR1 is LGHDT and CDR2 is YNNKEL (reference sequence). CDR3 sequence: CASSLGQGREETQYF. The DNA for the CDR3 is TGTGCCAGCAGCCTCGGACAGGGACGAGAAGAGACCCAGTACTTC.

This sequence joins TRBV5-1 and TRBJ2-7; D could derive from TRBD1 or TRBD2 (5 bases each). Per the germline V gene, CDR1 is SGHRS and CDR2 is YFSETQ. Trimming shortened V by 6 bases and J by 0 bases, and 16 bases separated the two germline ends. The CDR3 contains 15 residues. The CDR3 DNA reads TGCGCCAGCAACTTTGGGGGAGACGCCTCCTACGAGCAGTACTTC. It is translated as CASNFGGDASYEQYF. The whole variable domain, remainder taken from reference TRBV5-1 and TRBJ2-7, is KAGVTQTPRYLIKTRGQQVTLSCSPISGHRSVSWYQQTPGQGLQFLFEYFSETQRNKGNFPGRFSGRQFSNSRSEMNVSTLELGDSALYLCASNFGGDASYEQYFGPGTRLTVT.

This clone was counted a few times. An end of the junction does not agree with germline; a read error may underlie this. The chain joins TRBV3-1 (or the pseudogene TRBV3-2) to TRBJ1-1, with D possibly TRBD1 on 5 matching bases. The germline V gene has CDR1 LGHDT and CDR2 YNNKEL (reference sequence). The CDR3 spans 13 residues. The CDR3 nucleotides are TGTGCCAGCAGCCCGGACATGAAAACTGAAGCTTTCTTT. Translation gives CASSPDMKTEAFF.

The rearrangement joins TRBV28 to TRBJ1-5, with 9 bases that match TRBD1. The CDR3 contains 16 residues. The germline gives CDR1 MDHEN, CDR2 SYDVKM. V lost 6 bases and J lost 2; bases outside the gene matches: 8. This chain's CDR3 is CASSRPGQGRNQPQHF. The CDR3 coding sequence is TGTGCCAGCAGCCGACCGGGACAGGGACGCAATCAGCCCCAGCATTTT.

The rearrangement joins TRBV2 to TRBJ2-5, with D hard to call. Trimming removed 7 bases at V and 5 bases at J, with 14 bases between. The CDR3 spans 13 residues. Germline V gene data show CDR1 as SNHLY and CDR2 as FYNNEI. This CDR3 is CASTDGRKETQYF. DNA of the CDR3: TGTGCCAGCACGGACGGACGTAAGGAGACCCAGTACTTC.

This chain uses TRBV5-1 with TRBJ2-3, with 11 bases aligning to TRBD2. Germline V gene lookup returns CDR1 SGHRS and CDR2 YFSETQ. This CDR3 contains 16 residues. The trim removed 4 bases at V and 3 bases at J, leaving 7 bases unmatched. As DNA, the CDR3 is TGCGCCAGCAGCACCGGACTAGCGGGTGTAACAGATACGCAGTATTTT. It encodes CASSTGLAGVTDTQYF.

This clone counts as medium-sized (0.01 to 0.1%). The CDR3: CASSERVGEKLFF. The CDR3 DNA follows: TGTGCCAGCAGTGAAAGGGTGGGCGAAAAACTGTTTTTT. The J gene is TRBJ1-4, the V gene TRBV25-1, with unresolved D. CDR1 and CDR2 from the germline V gene are MGHDK and SYGVNS. The CDR3 totals 13 residues. Deletions cut 2 bases from V and 8 bases from J, with 9 bases between.

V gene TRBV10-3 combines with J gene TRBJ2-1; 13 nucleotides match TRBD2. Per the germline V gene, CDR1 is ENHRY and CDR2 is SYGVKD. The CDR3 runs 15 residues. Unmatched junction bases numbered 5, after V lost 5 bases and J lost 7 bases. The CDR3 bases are TGTGCCATCAGTATAGGGACTAGCGGGGAAAATGAGCAGTTCTTC. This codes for CAISIGTSGENEQFF.

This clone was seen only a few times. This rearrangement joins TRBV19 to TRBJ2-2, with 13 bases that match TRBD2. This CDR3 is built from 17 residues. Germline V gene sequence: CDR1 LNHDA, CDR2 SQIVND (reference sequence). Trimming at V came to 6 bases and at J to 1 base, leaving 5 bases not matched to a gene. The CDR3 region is CASRLLAGGKNTGELFF. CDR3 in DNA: TGTGCCAGTAGGCTACTAGCGGGAGGGAAGAACACCGGGGAGCTGTTTTTT.

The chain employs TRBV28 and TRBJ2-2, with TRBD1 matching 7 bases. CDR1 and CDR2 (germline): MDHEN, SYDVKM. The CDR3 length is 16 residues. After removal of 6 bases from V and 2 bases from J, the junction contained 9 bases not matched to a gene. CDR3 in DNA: TGTGCCAGCAGACCCCAGGGACAGAGAAACACCGGGGAGCTGTTTTTT. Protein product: CASRPQGQRNTGELFF. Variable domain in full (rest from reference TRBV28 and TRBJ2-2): DVKVTQSSRYLVKRTGEKVFLECVQDMDHENMFWYRQDPGLGLRLIYFSYDVKMKEKGDIPEGYSVSREKKERFSLILESASTNQTSMYLCASRPQGQRNTGELFFGEGSRLTVL.

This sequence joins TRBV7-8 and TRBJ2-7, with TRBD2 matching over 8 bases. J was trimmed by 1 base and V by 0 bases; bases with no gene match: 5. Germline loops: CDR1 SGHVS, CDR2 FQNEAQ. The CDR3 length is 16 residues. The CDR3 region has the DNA TGTGCCAGCAGCTTAGCCGGGACTAGACTATCCTACGAGCAGTACTTC. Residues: CASSLAGTRLSYEQYF.

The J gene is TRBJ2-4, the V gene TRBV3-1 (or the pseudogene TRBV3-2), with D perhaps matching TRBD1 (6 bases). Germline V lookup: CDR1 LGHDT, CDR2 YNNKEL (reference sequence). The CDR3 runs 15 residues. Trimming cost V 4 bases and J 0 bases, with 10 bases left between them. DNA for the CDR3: TGTGCCAGCAGCCCGAAACAGGGAGCCAAAAACATTCAGTACTTC. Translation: CASSPKQGAKNIQYF.

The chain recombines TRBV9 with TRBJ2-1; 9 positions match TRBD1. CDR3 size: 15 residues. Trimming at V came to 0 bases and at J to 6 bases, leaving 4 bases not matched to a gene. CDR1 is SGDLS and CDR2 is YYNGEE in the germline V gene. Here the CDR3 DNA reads TGTGCCAGCAGCGTAGCCGGGGACAGGGCCAATGAGCAGTTCTTC. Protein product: CASSVAGDRANEQFF.

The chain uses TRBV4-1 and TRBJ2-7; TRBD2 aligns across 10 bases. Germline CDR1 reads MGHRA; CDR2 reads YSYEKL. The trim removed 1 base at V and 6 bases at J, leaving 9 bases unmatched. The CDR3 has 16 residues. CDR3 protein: CASSQAPSGRIPEQYF. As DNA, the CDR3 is TGCGCCAGCAGCCAAGCCCCTAGCGGGAGAATCCCCGAGCAGTACTTC.

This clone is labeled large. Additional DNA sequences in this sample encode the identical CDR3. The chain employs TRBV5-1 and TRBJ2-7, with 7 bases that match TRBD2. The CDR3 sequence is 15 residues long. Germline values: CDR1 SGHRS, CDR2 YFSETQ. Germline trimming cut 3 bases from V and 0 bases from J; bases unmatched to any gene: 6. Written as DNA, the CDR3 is TGCGCCAGCAGCTCCCTCGCGGGAGTCTCCTACGAGCAGTACTTC. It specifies CASSSLAGVSYEQYF.

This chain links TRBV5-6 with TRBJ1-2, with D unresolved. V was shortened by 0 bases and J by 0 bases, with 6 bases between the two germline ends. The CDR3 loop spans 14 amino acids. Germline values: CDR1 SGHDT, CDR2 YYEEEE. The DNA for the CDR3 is TGTGCCAGCAGCTTGGGGACCTCTAACTATGGCTACACCTTC. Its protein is CASSLGTSNYGYTF.

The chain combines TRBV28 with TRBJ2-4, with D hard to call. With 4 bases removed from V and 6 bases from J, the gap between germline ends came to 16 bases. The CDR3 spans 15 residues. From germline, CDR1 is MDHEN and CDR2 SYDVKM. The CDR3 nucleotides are TGTGCCAGCAGTTCCCCGAGTCTAGTAGGAAACATTCAGTACTTC. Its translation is CASSSPSLVGNIQYF.

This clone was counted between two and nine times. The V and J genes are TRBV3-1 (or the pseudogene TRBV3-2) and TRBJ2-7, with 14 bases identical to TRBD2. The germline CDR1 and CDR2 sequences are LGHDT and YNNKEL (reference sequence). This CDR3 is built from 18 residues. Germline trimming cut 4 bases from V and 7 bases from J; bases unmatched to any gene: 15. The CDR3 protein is CASSRTPGTSGRSLEQYF. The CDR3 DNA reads TGTGCCAGCAGCCGAACCCCCGGGACTAGCGGGAGATCTCTAGAGCAGTACTTC.

The CDR3 loop is CASSPTSLRIQYF. The DNA of the CDR3 is TGTGCCAGCAGTCCAACCTCACTTCGCATTCAGTACTTC. The V call is TRBV6-2 or TRBV6-3, the J call TRBJ2-4, with no clear D. This CDR3 is built from 13 residues. Trimming cost V 5 bases and J 9 bases, with 14 bases left between them. Germline CDR1 reads MNHEY; CDR2 reads SVGEGT.

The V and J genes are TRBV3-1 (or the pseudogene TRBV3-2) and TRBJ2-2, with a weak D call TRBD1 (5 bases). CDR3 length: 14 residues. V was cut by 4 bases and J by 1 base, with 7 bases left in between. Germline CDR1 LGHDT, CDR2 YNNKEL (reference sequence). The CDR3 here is CASSPTGNTGELFF. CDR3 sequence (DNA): TGTGCCAGCAGCCCCACAGGGAACACCGGGGAGCTGTTTTTT.

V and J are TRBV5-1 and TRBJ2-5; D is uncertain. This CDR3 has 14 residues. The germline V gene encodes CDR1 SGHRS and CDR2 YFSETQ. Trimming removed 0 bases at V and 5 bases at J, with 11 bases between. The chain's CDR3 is CASSLGRERETQYF. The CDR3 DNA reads TGCGCCAGCAGCTTGGGAAGGGAAAGGGAGACCCAGTACTTC. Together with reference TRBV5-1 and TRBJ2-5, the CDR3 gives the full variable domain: KAGVTQTPRYLIKTRGQQVTLSCSPISGHRSVSWYQQTPGQGLQFLFEYFSETQRNKGNFPGRFSGRQFSNSRSEMNVSTLELGDSALYLCASSLGRERETQYFGPGTRLLVL.

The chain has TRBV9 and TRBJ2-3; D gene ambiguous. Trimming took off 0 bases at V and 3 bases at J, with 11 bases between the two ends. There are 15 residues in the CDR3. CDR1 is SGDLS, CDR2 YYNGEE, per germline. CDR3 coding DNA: TGTGCCAGCAGCGTAGGGGGTGTAGGGACAGATACGCAGTATTTT. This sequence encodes CASSVGGVGTDTQYF.

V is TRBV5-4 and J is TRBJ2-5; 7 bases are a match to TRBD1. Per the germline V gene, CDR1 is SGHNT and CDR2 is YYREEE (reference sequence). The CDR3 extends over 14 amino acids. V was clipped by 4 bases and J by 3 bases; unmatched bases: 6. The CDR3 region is CASSQKQGKETQYF. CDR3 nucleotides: TGTGCCAGCAGCCAAAAACAGGGGAAAGAGACCCAGTACTTC.

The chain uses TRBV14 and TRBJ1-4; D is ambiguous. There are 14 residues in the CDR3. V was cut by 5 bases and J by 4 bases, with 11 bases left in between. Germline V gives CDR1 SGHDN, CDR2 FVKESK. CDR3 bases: TGTGCCAGCAGCAAGCGAGGGTTTAATGAAAAACTGTTTTTT. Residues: CASSKRGFNEKLFF.

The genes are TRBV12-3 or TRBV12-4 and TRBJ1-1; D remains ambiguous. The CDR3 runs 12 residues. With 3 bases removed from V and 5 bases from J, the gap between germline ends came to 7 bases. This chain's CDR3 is CASSFFGTEAFF. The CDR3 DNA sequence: TGTGCCAGCAGTTTTTTTGGTACTGAAGCTTTCTTT.

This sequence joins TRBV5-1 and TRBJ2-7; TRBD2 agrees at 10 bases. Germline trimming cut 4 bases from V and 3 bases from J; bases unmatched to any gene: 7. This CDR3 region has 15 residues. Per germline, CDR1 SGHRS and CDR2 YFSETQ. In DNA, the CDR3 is TGCGCCAGCAGCCTAGGAGCTAGCGGGAGCTACGAGCAGTACTTC. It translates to CASSLGASGSYEQYF.

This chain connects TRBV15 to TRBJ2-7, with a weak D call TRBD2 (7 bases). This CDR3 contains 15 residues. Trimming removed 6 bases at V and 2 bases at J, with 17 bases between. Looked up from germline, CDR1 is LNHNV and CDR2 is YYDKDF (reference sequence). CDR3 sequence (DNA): TGTGCCACCAGTTCGGGCAGGGGAGGGACCTACGAGCAGTACTTC. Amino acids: CATSSGRGGTYEQYF.